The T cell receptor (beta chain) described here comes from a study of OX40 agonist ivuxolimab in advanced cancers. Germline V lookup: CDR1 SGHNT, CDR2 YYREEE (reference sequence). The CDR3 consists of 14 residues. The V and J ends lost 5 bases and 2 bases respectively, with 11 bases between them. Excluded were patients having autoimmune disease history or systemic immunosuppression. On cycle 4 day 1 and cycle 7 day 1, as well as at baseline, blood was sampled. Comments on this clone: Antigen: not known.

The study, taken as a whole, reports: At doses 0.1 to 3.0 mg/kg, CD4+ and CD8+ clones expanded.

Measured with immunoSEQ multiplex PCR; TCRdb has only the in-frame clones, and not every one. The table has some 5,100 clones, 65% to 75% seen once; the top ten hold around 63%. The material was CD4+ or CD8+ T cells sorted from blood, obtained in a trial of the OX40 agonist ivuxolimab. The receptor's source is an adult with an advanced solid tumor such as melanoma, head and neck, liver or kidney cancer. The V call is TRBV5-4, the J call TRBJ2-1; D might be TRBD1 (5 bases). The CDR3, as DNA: TGTGCCAGCAGACCCGACAGTGCCTACAATGAGCAGTTCTTC. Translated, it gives CASRPDSAYNEQFF.